This TCR beta chain was profiled in a study of Graves' ophthalmopathy and Graves' hyperthyroidism. Study-wide results and limits: Predictions made by the model for ophthalmopathy progression reached roughly 64% sensitivity and around 72% specificity.

Ophthalmopathy donors showed moderate-to-severe activity, CAS ≥3, NOSPECS ≥4 and a duration under 3 months. PBMCs were isolated by Ficoll-Paque density gradient centrifugation, using roughly 10 ml of fresh peripheral blood as the starting material. This clonotype was recorded many times. Its antigen remains unknown. The V gene's germline CDR1 is LGHNA and CDR2 YNFKEQ. The CDR3 totals 14 residues. Trimming shortened V by 0 bases and J by 3 bases, and 6 bases separated the two germline ends. Amplified material comprised TCR beta CDR3 regions derived from RNA transcripts. RT-PCR with HTBI primers came first, then second-round multiplex PCR. TCRdb re-derived calls from the multiplex PCR reads in MiXCR, one entry per CDR3 protein. The sample lists roughly 160,000 distinct CDR3 sequences; under 40% were seen once.

The source material was peripheral blood. V is TRBV4-2 and J is TRBJ1-5; D ambiguous. The receptor was isolated from a woman aged 40 to 50 with Graves' ophthalmopathy. In DNA, the CDR3 is TGTGCCAGCAGCCAAGACGGTTTCAATCAGCCCCAGCATTTT. Translating it yields CASSQDGFNQPQHF.